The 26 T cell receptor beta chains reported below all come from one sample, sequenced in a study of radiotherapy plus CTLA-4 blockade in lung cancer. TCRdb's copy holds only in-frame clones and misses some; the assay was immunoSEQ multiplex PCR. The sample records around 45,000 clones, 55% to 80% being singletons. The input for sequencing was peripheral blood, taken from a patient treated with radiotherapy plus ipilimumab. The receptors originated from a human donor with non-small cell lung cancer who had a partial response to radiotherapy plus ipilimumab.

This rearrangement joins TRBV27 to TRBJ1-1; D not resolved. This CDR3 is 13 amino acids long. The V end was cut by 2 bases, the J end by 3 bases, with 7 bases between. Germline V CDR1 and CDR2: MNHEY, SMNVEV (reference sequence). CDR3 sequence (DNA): TGTGCCAGCAGTTTAAGCCGGTACACTGAAGCTTTCTTT. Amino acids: CASSLSRYTEAFF.

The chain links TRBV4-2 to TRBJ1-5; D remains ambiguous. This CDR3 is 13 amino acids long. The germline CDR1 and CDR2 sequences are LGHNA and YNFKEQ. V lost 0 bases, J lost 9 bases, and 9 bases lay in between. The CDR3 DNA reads TGTGCCAGCAGCCAAGAATTGGCCTCGCCCCAGCATTTT. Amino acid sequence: CASSQELASPQHF.

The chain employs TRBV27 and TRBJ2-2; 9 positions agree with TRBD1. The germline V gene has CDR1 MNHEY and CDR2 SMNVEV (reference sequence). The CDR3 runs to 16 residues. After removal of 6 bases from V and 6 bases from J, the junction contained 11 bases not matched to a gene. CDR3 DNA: TGTGCCAGCAGGGGGACAGGGTGGGTCGGTCCCGGGGAGCTGTTTTTT. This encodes CASRGTGWVGPGELFF.

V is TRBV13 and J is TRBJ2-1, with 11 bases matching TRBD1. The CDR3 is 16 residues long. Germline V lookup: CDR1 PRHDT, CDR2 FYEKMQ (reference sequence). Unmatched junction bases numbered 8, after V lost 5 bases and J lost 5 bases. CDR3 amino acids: CASSPGTGGAHNEQFF. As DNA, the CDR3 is TGTGCCAGCAGCCCCGGGACAGGGGGTGCCCACAATGAGCAGTTCTTC.

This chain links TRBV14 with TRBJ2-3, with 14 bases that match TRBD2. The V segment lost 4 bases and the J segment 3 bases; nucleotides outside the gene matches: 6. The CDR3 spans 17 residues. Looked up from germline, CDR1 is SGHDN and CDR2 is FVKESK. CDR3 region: CASSRGTSGGRTDTQYF. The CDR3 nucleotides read TGTGCCAGCAGCCGGGGGACTAGCGGGGGAAGAACAGATACGCAGTATTTT.

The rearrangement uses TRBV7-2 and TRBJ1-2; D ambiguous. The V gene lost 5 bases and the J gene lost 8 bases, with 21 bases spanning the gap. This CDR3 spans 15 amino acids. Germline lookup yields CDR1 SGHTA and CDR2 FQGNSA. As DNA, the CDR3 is TGTGCCAGCAGCCTCTTTACGGAGGCTCTCGGGGGCTACACCTTC. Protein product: CASSLFTEALGGYTF.

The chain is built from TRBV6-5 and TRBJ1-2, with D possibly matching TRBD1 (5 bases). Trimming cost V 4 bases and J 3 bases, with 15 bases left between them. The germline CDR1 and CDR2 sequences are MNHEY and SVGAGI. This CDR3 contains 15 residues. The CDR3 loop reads CASSLSGGDDYGYTF. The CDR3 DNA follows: TGTGCCAGCAGTTTGTCCGGGGGTGATGACTATGGCTACACCTTC.

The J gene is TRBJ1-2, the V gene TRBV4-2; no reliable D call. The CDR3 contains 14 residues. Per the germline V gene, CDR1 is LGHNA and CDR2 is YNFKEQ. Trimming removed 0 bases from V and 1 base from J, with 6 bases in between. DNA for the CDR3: TGTGCCAGCAGCCAAGAAACGGGTAACTATGGCTACACCTTC. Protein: CASSQETGNYGYTF.

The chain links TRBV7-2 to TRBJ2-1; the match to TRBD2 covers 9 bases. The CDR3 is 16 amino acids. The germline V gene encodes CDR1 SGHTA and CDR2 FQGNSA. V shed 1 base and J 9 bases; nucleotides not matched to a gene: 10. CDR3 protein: CASSLVGGGGAREQFF. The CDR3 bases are TGTGCCAGCAGCTTAGTCGGCGGCGGGGGGGCCCGTGAGCAGTTCTTC.

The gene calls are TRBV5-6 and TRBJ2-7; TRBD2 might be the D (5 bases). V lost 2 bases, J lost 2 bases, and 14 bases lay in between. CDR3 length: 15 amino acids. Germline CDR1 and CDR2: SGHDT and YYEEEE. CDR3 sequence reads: CASSFVNGLTYEQYF. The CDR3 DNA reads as TGTGCCAGCAGCTTTGTTAATGGACTGACCTACGAGCAGTACTTC.

This CDR3 reads CASSLAGRGDAKNIQYF. The CDR3, as DNA: TGTGCCAGCAGCTTAGCGGGCAGGGGTGATGCCAAAAACATTCAGTACTTC. The chain uses TRBV7-9 and TRBJ2-4; D is perhaps TRBD1 (6 bases). This CDR3 contains 17 residues. CDR1 SEHNR and CDR2 FQNEAQ come from the germline V gene (reference sequence). Trimming pared 0 bases from V and 1 base from J, leaving 13 bases between.

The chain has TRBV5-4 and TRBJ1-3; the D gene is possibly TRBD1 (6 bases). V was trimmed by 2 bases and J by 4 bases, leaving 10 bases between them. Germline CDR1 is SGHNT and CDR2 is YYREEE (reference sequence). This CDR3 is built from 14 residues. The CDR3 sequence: CASSLSGTGNTIYF. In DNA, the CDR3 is TGTGCCAGCAGCTTATCCGGGACAGGAAACACCATATATTTT.

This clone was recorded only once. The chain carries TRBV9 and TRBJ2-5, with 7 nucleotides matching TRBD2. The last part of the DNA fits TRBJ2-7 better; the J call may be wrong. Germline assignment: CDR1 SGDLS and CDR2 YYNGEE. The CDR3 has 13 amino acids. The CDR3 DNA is TGTGCCAGCAGCGCTGGACTAGCCTACGAGCAGTACTTC. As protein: CASSAGLAYEQYF.

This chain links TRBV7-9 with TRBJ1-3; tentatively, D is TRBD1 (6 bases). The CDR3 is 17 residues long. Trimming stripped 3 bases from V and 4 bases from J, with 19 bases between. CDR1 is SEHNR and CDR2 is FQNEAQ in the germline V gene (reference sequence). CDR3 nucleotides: TGTGCCAGCAGCTTGAGCGGGAGGCAGGGGCCCGGAAACACCATATATTTT. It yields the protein CASSLSGRQGPGNTIYF.

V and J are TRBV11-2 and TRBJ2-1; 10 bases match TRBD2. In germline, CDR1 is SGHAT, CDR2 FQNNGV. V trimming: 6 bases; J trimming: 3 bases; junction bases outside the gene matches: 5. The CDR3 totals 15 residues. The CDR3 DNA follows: TGTGCCAGCAGTCAGAGGACTAGCGGCTACAATGAGCAGTTCTTC. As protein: CASSQRTSGYNEQFF.

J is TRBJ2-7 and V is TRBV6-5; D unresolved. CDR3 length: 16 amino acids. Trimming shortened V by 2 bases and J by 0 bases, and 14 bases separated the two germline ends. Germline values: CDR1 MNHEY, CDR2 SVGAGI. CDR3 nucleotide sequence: TGTGCCAGCAGTTACGGCTCACATTTCAGCTCCTACGAGCAGTACTTC. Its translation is CASSYGSHFSSYEQYF.

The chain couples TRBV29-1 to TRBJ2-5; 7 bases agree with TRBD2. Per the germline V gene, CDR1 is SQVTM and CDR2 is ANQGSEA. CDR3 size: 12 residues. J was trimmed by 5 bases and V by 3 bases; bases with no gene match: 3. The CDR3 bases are TGCAGCGTTGAGGGGGGGACTGAGACCCAGTACTTC. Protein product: CSVEGGTETQYF. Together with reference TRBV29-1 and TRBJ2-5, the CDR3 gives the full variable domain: SAVISQKPSRDICQRGTSLTIQCQVDSQVTMMFWYRQQPGQSLTLIATANQGSEATYESGFVIDKFPISRPNLTFSTLTVSNMSPEDSSIYLCSVEGGTETQYFGPGTRLLVL.

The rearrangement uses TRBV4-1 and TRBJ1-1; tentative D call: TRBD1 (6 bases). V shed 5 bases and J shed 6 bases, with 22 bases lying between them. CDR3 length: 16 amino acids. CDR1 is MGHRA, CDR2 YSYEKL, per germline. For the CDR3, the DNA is TGCGCCAGCAGCTTGGCCAGCGACAGGTCTCAGTCTGAAGCTTTCTTT. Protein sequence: CASSLASDRSQSEAFF.

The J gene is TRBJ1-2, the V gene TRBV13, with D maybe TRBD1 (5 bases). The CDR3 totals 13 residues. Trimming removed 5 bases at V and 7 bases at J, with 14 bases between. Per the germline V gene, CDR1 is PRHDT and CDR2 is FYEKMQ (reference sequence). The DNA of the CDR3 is TGTGCCAGCAGCCTACAGGCCAGCGCTGGCTACACCTTC. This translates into CASSLQASAGYTF. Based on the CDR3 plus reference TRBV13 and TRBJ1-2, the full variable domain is AAGVIQSPRHLIKEKRETATLKCYPIPRHDTVYWYQQGPGQDPQFLISFYEKMQSDKGSIPDRFSAQQFSDYHSELNMSSLELGDSALYFCASSLQASAGYTFGSGTRLTVV.

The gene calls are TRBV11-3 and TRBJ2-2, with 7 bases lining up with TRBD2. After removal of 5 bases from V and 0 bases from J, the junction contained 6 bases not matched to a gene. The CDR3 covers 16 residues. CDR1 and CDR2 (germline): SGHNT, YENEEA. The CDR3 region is CASSRGLGSNTGELFF. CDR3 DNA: TGTGCCAGCAGCCGAGGACTAGGCTCGAACACCGGGGAGCTGTTTTTT.

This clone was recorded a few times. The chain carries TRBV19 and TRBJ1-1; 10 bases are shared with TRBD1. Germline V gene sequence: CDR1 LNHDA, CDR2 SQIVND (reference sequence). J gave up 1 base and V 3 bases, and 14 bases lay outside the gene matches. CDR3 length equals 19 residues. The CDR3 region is CASSMGGTGDRAGNTEAFF. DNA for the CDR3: TGTGCCAGTAGTATGGGTGGGACAGGGGATAGGGCCGGGAACACTGAAGCTTTCTTT.

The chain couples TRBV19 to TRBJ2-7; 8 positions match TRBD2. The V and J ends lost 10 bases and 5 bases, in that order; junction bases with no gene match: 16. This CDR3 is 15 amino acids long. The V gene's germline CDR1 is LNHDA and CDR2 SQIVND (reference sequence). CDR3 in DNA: TGTGCCACCACTAAGGCGGGGGGCTTTTTCAACGAGCAGTACTTC. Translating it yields CATTKAGGFFNEQYF. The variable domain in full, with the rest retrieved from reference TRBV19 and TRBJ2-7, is DGGITQSPKYLFRKEGQNVTLSCEQNLNHDAMYWYRQDPGQGLRLIYYSQIVNDFQKGDIAEGYSVSREKKESFPLTVTSAQKNPTAFYLCATTKAGGFFNEQYFGPGTRLTVT.

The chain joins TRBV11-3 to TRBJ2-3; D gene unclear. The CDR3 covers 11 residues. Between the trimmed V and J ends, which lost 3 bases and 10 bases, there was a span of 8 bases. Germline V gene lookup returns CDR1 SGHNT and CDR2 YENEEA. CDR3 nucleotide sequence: TGTGCCAGCAGCTTGGGCGACGCGCAGTATTTT. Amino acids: CASSLGDAQYF.

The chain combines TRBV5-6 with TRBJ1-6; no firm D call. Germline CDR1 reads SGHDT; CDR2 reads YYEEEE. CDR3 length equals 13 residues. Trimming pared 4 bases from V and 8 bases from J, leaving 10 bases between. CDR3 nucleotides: TGTGCCAGCAGCGTTAAGCCGGATTCACCCCTCCACTTT. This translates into CASSVKPDSPLHF.

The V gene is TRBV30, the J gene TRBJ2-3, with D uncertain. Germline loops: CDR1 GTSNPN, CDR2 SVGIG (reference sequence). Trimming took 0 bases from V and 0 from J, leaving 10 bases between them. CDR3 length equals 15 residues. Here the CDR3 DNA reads TGTGCCTGGAGTGTACTTGGGCTTAGCACAGATACGCAGTATTTT. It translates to CAWSVLGLSTDTQYF.

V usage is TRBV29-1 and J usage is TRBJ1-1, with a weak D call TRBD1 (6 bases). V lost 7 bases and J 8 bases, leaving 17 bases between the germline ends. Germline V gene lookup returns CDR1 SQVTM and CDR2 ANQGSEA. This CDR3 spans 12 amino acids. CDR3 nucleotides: TGCAGCGCTCTCAGGGGCAGAGTCGAAGCTTTCTTT. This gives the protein CSALRGRVEAFF.